This TCR beta chain came from a study of shared clonotypes between healthy human individuals. Study outcomes and limitations: Across a handful of donors, naive CD4 shared around 5.3%, naive CD8 less than 4%, memory CD4 roughly 2.5%, memory CD8 more than 0.35%.

Concerning this clone: No antigen is known for it.

Generated by immunoSEQ multiplex PCR, the TCRdb table keeps only in-frame clones and is missing some. In the table there are 2 million to 3 million clones, around nine tenths of which are singletons. This CDR3 has 15 residues. V lost 1 base, J lost 10 bases, and 14 bases lay in between. Germline V gives CDR1 MGHRA, CDR2 YSYEKL. The rearrangement joins TRBV4-1 to TRBJ1-6; TRBD1 is a possible D gene (5 bases). Material: naive CD4+ T cells sorted from blood. Noted subset: CD45RA+ positively selected. The sequence came from a man younger than 35 in good health. The CDR3: CASSQGLDSWSPLHF. The CDR3 DNA reads as TGCGCCAGCAGCCAAGGTTTAGACAGTTGGTCACCCCTCCACTTT.